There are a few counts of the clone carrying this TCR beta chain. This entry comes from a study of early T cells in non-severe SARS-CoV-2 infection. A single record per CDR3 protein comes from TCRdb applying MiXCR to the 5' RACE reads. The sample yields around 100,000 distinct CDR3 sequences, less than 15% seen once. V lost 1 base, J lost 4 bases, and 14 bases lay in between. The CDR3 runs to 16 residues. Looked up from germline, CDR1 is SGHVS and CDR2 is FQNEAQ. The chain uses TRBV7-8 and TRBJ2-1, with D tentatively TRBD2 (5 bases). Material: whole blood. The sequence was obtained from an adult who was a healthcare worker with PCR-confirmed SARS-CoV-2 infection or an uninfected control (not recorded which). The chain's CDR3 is CASSLGFRAEYNEQFF. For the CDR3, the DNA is TGTGCCAGCAGCTTAGGATTTCGAGCGGAGTACAATGAGCAGTTCTTC.